These 7 T cell receptor beta chains share one sample of origin, sequenced in a study of shared clonotypes between healthy human individuals. It was CD45RO-negative cells, positively selected for CCR7, that made up naive CD8 cells, with terminally differentiated effector memory CD45RA+ cells excluded. The data were produced by immunoSEQ multiplex PCR, yet TCRdb's version contains in-frame clones alone and is incomplete. This table holds about 2 million clones, about 95% found once. Sequencing was done on a sample of naive CD8+ T cells sorted from blood. All receptors come from a man aged 18 to 29 in good health.

J is TRBJ2-7 and V is TRBV4-1; possible D gene TRBD2, 5 bases. The CDR3 has 13 residues. The ends were cut back, 4 bases at V and 3 bases at J, with 10 bases in the middle. Germline assignment: CDR1 MGHRA and CDR2 YSYEKL. The CDR3 nucleotides read TGCGCCAGCAGCCCAGTGGGGAGCTACGAGCAGTACTTC. Translating it yields CASSPVGSYEQYF.

In the case of this clone: This same CDR3 is encoded by further DNA sequences in the sample. The chain combines TRBV5-4 with TRBJ2-7; D is undetermined. The germline CDR1 and CDR2 sequences are SGHNT and YYREEE (reference sequence). V dropped 4 bases and J dropped 7 bases, with 9 bases sitting between them. The CDR3 extends over 11 amino acids. CDR3 nucleotides: TGTGCCAGCAGCCTGGGTCTTGAGCAGTACTTC. Translating gives CASSLGLEQYF.

As for this clone: The sample contains more than one DNA sequence encoding this CDR3. The rearrangement uses TRBV27 and TRBJ1-5, with D maybe TRBD1 (5 bases). Germline loops: CDR1 MNHEY, CDR2 SMNVEV (reference sequence). The CDR3 extends over 13 amino acids. Deletions cut 3 bases from V and 6 bases from J, with 9 bases between. The CDR3 sequence is CASSLGVGQPQHF. The CDR3 DNA follows: TGTGCCAGCAGTTTGGGGGTCGGTCAGCCCCAGCATTTT.

This chain links TRBV30 with TRBJ2-7; D remains ambiguous. Germline V CDR1 and CDR2: GTSNPN, SVGIG (reference sequence). The CDR3 runs to 14 residues. V gave up 4 bases and J gave up 2 bases, with 15 bases separating them. CDR3 sequence: CAWTPGNLAYEQYF. The CDR3 DNA reads as TGTGCCTGGACCCCGGGTAACTTGGCCTACGAGCAGTACTTC. Complete variable domain (other parts from reference TRBV30 and TRBJ2-7): SQTIHQWPATLVQPVGSPLSLECTVEGTSNPNLYWYRQAAGRGLQLLFYSVGIGQISSEVPQNLSASRPQDRQFILSSKKLLLSDSGFYLCAWTPGNLAYEQYFGPGTRLTVT.

This chain connects TRBV30 to TRBJ1-1; D is perhaps TRBD1 (5 bases). The germline CDR1 and CDR2 sequences are GTSNPN and SVGIG (reference sequence). Trimming cost V 1 base and J 7 bases, with 10 bases left between them. The CDR3 length is 12 residues. The CDR3 region is CAWSATGLEAFF. In DNA, the CDR3 is TGTGCCTGGAGTGCCACAGGTCTTGAAGCTTTCTTT. Combining the CDR3 with reference TRBV30 and TRBJ1-1 gives the whole variable domain SQTIHQWPATLVQPVGSPLSLECTVEGTSNPNLYWYRQAAGRGLQLLFYSVGIGQISSEVPQNLSASRPQDRQFILSSKKLLLSDSGFYLCAWSATGLEAFFGQGTRLTVV.

The chain links TRBV29-1 to TRBJ1-2; D is uncertain. V lost 2 bases to trimming and J lost 3 bases, with 10 bases between them. Germline lookup yields CDR1 SQVTM and CDR2 ANQGSEA. The CDR3 spans 13 residues. CDR3 sequence (DNA): TGCAGCGTTGAAAGAGCGACCGACTATGGCTACACCTTC. It specifies CSVERATDYGYTF.

The J gene is TRBJ2-1, the V gene TRBV9, with D perhaps matching TRBD1 (6 bases). V was pared by 0 bases and J by 12 bases, with 16 bases between. Per germline, CDR1 SGDLS and CDR2 YYNGEE. There are 14 residues in the CDR3. The CDR3 region is CASSVGGQLQGQFF. In DNA form, the CDR3 reads TGTGCCAGCAGCGTAGGCGGACAGCTCCAGGGGCAGTTCTTC.